Each of the 24 T cell receptor beta chains below was sequenced from the same sample in a study of CXCR3-negative and CXCR3-positive naive CD8 T cells. General study results and limits: CXCR3-expressing naive cells carried TRB CDR3s more hydrophobic than those of CXCR3-negative naive cells.

No antigen has been assigned to these receptors. With UMI labels, 5' RACE was used to prepare the TRB cDNA libraries. TCRdb re-called the 5' RACE reads, yielding one record per CDR3 amino acid sequence without DNA. Its listing shows roughly 140,000 distinct CDR3 sequences. The sample comprised naive CXCR3+ CD8+ T cells from blood. Subset in this sample: CD45RO-CCR7+CD27+CD95- naive CD8+ T cells expressing CXCR3 (TNR3+). The receptors here all came from a human donor in good health. Some clones in this sample may be carry-over from other donors' samples.

This chain uses TRBV7-9 with TRBJ2-2; absent DNA, TCRdb's TRBD2 call cannot be checked. The CDR3 consists of 15 residues. CDR1 SEHNR and CDR2 FQNEAQ come from the germline V gene (reference sequence). CDR3 residues: CASSPRDGNTGELFF.

V and J are TRBV6-1 and TRBJ1-5; the TRBD1 assignment by TCRdb is unverifiable without DNA. There are 16 residues in the CDR3. From germline, CDR1 is MNHNS and CDR2 SASEGT. The CDR3 loop is CASRKRGTVDNQPQHF.

This rearrangement joins TRBV11-2 to TRBJ2-5; TCRdb reports TRBD1, a call that lacks DNA to check it against. CDR3 length: 15 amino acids. CDR1 is SGHAT and CDR2 is FQNNGV in the germline V gene. Here the CDR3 reads CASSPTNRDEGTQYF. The entire variable domain, with the rest obtained from reference TRBV11-2 and TRBJ2-5, is as follows: EAGVAQSPRYKIIEKRQSVAFWCNPISGHATLYWYQQILGQGPKLLIQFQNNGVVDDSQLPKDRFSAERLKGVDSTLKIQPAKLEDSAVYLCASSPTNRDEGTQYFGPGTRLLVL.

The V gene is TRBV6-6, the J gene TRBJ2-2. This CDR3 contains 11 residues. Germline assignment: CDR1 MNHNY and CDR2 SVGAGI (reference sequence). The CDR3 loop reads CASSYAGELFF.

The J gene is TRBJ2-6, the V gene TRBV29-1; the TCRdb D gene call, TRBD2, has no DNA to confirm it. The CDR3 totals 16 residues. Germline CDR1 reads SQVTM; CDR2 reads ANQGSEA. The CDR3 here is CSVGLAAGAGANVLTF.

The V gene is TRBV29-1, the J gene TRBJ2-1. The CDR3 has 14 residues. Germline values: CDR1 SQVTM, CDR2 ANQGSEA. The CDR3 loop is CSVESDEVYNEQFF.

This chain joins TRBV10-3 and TRBJ2-7; without DNA, the TCRdb call of TRBD1 cannot be checked. Germline values: CDR1 ENHRY, CDR2 SYGVKD. The CDR3 sequence is 14 residues long. This chain's CDR3 is CAMAGTSEPYEQYF.

The V gene is TRBV29-1, the J gene TRBJ2-2; TCRdb names TRBD1, which stays unverified in the absence of DNA. Germline lookup yields CDR1 SQVTM and CDR2 ANQGSEA. There are 15 residues in the CDR3. The CDR3 loop reads CSVVISEGIPGELFF.

The J gene is TRBJ2-7, the V gene TRBV29-1. The CDR3 is 12 amino acids. Germline-derived CDR1 and CDR2 are SQVTM and ANQGSEA. The CDR3 loop reads CSVKGVCYEQYF.

The V and J genes are TRBV9 and TRBJ1-2; TCRdb outputs TRBD1, but without DNA this stays unchecked. Germline V CDR1 and CDR2: SGDLS, YYNGEE. The CDR3 contains 15 residues. This CDR3 reads CASSTGTAIIYGYTF.

V is TRBV5-6 and J is TRBJ2-2; TCRdb selects TRBD1, and the lack of DNA leaves this call unchecked. The CDR3 contains 13 residues. Germline values: CDR1 SGHDT, CDR2 YYEEEE. The chain's CDR3 is CASSLDPAGELFF.

CDR3 amino acids: CASSPGGPNYGYTF. The chain uses TRBV14 and TRBJ1-2. Germline values: CDR1 SGHDN, CDR2 FVKESK. This CDR3 spans 14 amino acids.

The V and J genes are TRBV5-4 and TRBJ2-3; absent DNA, TCRdb's TRBD1 call cannot be checked. Germline V gene sequence: CDR1 SGHNT, CDR2 YYREEE (reference sequence). CDR3 length: 15 amino acids. The CDR3 spells CASSLVTGGTDTQYF.

The V gene is TRBV2, the J gene TRBJ2-7; TCRdb returns TRBD1, unconfirmable since there is no DNA. CDR1 is SNHLY, CDR2 FYNNEI, per germline. CDR3 length: 14 amino acids. Here the CDR3 reads CASSGSVRDYEQYF.

The V and J genes are TRBV12-3 or TRBV12-4 and TRBJ2-1; there is no DNA to check the TCRdb D call of TRBD2. This CDR3 comprises 15 residues. This CDR3 is CASSDLAGGYNEQFF.

The chain couples TRBV29-1 to TRBJ2-1; no DNA is available, so the TRBD1 call from TCRdb remains unchecked. This CDR3 is 13 amino acids long. Germline V gives CDR1 SQVTM, CDR2 ANQGSEA. CDR3 region: CSGGQGTYNEQFF.

The V and J genes are TRBV9 and TRBJ2-2; the TRBD2 assignment by TCRdb is unverifiable without DNA. This CDR3 has 15 residues. Germline V gene sequence: CDR1 SGDLS, CDR2 YYNGEE. The chain's CDR3 is CASSVGLAVAGELFF.

The genes are TRBV9 and TRBJ2-7; TCRdb's assignment of TRBD2 cannot be checked, as there is no DNA. This CDR3 has 14 residues. The germline V gene encodes CDR1 SGDLS and CDR2 YYNGEE. The CDR3 is CASSYSGTSYEQYF.

The genes are TRBV10-3 and TRBJ2-7; TCRdb gives TRBD2 as the D gene, but with no DNA this cannot be confirmed. Germline V CDR1 and CDR2: ENHRY, SYGVKD. This CDR3 spans 17 amino acids. CDR3 region: CAISESTGTSVTYEQYF.

The chain is built from TRBV5-1 and TRBJ2-7; TCRdb designates TRBD1, a call that cannot be tested without DNA. Germline V CDR1 and CDR2: SGHRS, YFSETQ. The CDR3 has 14 amino acids. This CDR3 reads CASSTGTGGYEQYF.

The chain employs TRBV24-1 and TRBJ2-1; TCRdb designates TRBD2, a call that cannot be tested without DNA. Germline V gives CDR1 KGHDR, CDR2 SFDVKD. The CDR3 length is 15 residues. CDR3 sequence: CATSDLYSGVNEQFF.

The rearrangement uses TRBV15 and TRBJ1-2. The germline V gene encodes CDR1 LNHNV and CDR2 YYDKDF (reference sequence). The CDR3 totals 15 residues. This CDR3 is CATSRDIGSNYGYTF.

The gene calls are TRBV20-1 and TRBJ2-7; as DNA is missing, the TRBD2 call by TCRdb cannot be tested. Per the germline V gene, CDR1 is DFQATT and CDR2 is SNEGSKA (reference sequence). The CDR3 consists of 14 residues. CDR3 region: CSAILGDFFYEQYF.

The chain combines TRBV20-1 with TRBJ2-7. CDR3 size: 14 residues. Germline V gene lookup returns CDR1 DFQATT and CDR2 SNEGSKA (reference sequence). This CDR3 reads CSARAVTRTYEQYF.